What follows is one T cell receptor beta chain and its context. The data derive from a study of CD8+ T cells in alopecia areata. RNA was isolated and reverse transcribed to cDNA, the sequencing template. Only in-frame clones appear in the TCRdb table, and some are missing; sequencing was by immunoSEQ multiplex PCR. The table shows 150,000 to 200,000 clones, with around three fifths occurring only once. As to treatment: oral pan-JAK inhibitor, 5-10 mg twice daily. This specimen consisted of CD4+ T cells sorted from blood, obtained at week 24, from a patient treated with tofacitinib. The sequence derives from a human donor with alopecia areata.

The CDR3: CASTPGRNYGYTF. CDR3 sequence (DNA): TGTGCCAGCACCCCGGGCCGTAACTATGGCTACACCTTC. This chain links TRBV7-9 with TRBJ1-2; D is undetermined. CDR3 length: 13 residues. V dropped 7 bases and J dropped 1 base, with 10 bases sitting between them. Germline CDR1 and CDR2: SEHNR and FQNEAQ (reference sequence).